The rows below give T cell receptor beta chains drawn from one sample of a study of shared clonotypes between healthy human individuals. Assay used: immunoSEQ multiplex PCR; TCRdb lists only in-frame clones, some missing. The table shows some 1 million clones, with about 75% occurring only once. Sequencing input: memory CD4+ T cells sorted from blood. These TCRs come from a man aged 18 to 30 in good health. The CDR3 runs from the conserved cysteine through the conserved F or W. The D gene is left open where the match is weak. Not every row has a clone size; where given, it reads once, few, many or a size class.

CDR3 protein	CDR3 DNA	J gene	D gene	clone size	V gene
CASRSEGGMNTEAFF	TGTGCCAGCAGATCCGAGGGGGGGATGAACACTGAAGCTTTCTTT	TRBJ1-1	.	.	TRBV6-1
CSVGDLGAQYF	TGCAGTGTTGGGGATTTGGGAGCGCAGTATTTT	TRBJ2-3	.	.	TRBV20-1
CASSESGQNFEAFF	TGCGCCAGCAGCGAATCGGGACAGAACTTTGAAGCTTTCTTT	TRBJ1-1	TRBD1	.	TRBV5-1
CASSPDDSAHQPQHF	TGCGCCAGCAGCCCGGATGACAGTGCCCATCAGCCCCAGCATTTT	TRBJ1-5	.	.	TRBV5-1
CASSSGPQETQYF	TGTGCCAGCAGCTCCGGACCGCAAGAGACCCAGTACTTC	TRBJ2-5	.	.	TRBV7-3
CASSLAQESYGYTF	TGTGCCAGCAGCTTAGCACAGGAGTCCTATGGCTACACCTTC	TRBJ1-2	.	.	TRBV7-2
CASSHPGLRGYTF	TGTGCCAGCAGCCACCCGGGCTTAAGAGGCTACACCTTC	TRBJ1-2	.	.	TRBV7-3
CASSVTPTDGDEAFF	TGTGCCAGCAGCGTAACACCAACGGACGGAGATGAAGCTTTCTTT	TRBJ1-1	.	.	TRBV9
CASTLEGATDTQYF	TGTGCCAGCACCTTGGAGGGGGCCACAGATACGCAGTATTTT	TRBJ2-3	.	.	TRBV7-6
CASSQGTGGSTETQYF	TGCGCCAGCAGCCAAGGGACCGGGGGATCTACAGAGACCCAGTACTTC	TRBJ2-5	.	.	TRBV4-3
CASSRDRGDQPQHF	TGTGCCAGCAGTCGGGACCGGGGCGATCAGCCCCAGCATTTT	TRBJ1-5	.	.	TRBV2
CASKRDSSYEQYF	TGTGCCAGCAAAAGGGACAGCTCCTACGAGCAGTACTTC	TRBJ2-7	TRBD1	.	TRBV6-1
CASSASTGNSGANVLTF	TGTGCCAGCAGCGCGTCCACAGGGAACTCTGGGGCCAACGTCCTGACTTTC	TRBJ2-6	.	.	TRBV9
CASSVYSLSSNEQFF	TGTGCCAGCAGCGTTTACTCCCTCTCTTCCAATGAGCAGTTCTTC	TRBJ2-1	.	.	TRBV9
CASSGQELSPLHF	TGTGCCAGCAGTGGACAGGAATTATCACCCCTCCACTTT	TRBJ1-6	.	few	TRBV2
CASSRQITDTQYF	TGTGCCAGCAGTCGACAGATCACAGATACGCAGTATTTT	TRBJ2-3	.	.	TRBV28
CASSRRGSNTGELFF	TGTGCCAGCAGCAGACGAGGGTCGAACACCGGGGAGCTGTTTTTT	TRBJ2-2	.	.	TRBV7-2
CAYGKGSSYNSPLHF	TGCGCCTATGGGAAAGGGAGCTCCTATAATTCACCCCTCCACTTT	TRBJ1-6	.	.	TRBV10-1
CASSLVGTENYGYTF	TGTGCCAGCAGCTTAGTTGGGACAGAAAACTATGGCTACACCTTC	TRBJ1-2	TRBD1	.	TRBV7-2
CASRDRGNTGELFF	TGTGCCAGCAGAGACAGGGGGAACACCGGGGAGCTGTTTTTT	TRBJ2-2	TRBD1	.	TRBV6-6
CASSLLAGEETQYF	TGCGCCAGCAGCTTGCTAGCGGGAGAGGAGACCCAGTACTTC	TRBJ2-5	TRBD2	.	TRBV5-1
CASSPARLAENEQFF	TGTGCCAGCAGTCCCGCCCGGCTAGCAGAGAATGAGCAGTTCTTC	TRBJ2-1	.	once	TRBV6-6
CASSVQDSEKLFF	TGTGCCAGCAGCGTGCAGGACTCTGAAAAACTGTTTTTT	TRBJ1-4	.	.	TRBV9